This T cell receptor beta chain derives from a study of blood T cell repertoires in COVID-19. For the study at large: Collection of acute and convalescent COVID-19 samples took place in the United States, Italy and Spain.

V lost 0 bases and J lost 6; bases outside the gene matches: 4. This CDR3 has 15 amino acids. Germline values: CDR1 MNHNS, CDR2 SASEGT. TCRdb's copy holds only in-frame clones and misses some; the assay was immunoSEQ multiplex PCR. The sample lists a few hundred thousand clones, roughly nine tenths occurring once. Assignments of participants to cohorts depended upon their own reported clinical history. The sequence came from a woman aged 40 to 50 who had been exposed to COVID-19. Sequenced: PBMCs or T cells enriched from blood (not recorded which). The chain uses TRBV6-1 and TRBJ1-5; 8 bases line up with TRBD1. As DNA, the CDR3 is TGTGCCAGCAGTGAAGCCTCGGACAGGGCTCAGCCCCAGCATTTT. Translating gives CASSEASDRAQPQHF.